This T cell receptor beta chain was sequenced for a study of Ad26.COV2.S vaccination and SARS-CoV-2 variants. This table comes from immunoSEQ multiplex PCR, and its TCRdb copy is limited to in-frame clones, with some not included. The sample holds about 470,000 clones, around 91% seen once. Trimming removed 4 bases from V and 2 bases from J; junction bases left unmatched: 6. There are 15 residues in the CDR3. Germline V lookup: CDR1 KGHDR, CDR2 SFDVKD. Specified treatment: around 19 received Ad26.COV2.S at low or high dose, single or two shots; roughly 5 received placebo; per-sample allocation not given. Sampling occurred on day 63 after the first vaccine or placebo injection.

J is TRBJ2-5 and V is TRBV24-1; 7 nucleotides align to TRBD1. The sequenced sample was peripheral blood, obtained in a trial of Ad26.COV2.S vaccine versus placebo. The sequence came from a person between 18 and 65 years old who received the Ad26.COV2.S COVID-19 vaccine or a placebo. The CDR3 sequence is CATSDPDRVQETQYF. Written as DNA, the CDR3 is TGTGCCACCAGTGACCCTGACAGGGTTCAAGAGACCCAGTACTTC.